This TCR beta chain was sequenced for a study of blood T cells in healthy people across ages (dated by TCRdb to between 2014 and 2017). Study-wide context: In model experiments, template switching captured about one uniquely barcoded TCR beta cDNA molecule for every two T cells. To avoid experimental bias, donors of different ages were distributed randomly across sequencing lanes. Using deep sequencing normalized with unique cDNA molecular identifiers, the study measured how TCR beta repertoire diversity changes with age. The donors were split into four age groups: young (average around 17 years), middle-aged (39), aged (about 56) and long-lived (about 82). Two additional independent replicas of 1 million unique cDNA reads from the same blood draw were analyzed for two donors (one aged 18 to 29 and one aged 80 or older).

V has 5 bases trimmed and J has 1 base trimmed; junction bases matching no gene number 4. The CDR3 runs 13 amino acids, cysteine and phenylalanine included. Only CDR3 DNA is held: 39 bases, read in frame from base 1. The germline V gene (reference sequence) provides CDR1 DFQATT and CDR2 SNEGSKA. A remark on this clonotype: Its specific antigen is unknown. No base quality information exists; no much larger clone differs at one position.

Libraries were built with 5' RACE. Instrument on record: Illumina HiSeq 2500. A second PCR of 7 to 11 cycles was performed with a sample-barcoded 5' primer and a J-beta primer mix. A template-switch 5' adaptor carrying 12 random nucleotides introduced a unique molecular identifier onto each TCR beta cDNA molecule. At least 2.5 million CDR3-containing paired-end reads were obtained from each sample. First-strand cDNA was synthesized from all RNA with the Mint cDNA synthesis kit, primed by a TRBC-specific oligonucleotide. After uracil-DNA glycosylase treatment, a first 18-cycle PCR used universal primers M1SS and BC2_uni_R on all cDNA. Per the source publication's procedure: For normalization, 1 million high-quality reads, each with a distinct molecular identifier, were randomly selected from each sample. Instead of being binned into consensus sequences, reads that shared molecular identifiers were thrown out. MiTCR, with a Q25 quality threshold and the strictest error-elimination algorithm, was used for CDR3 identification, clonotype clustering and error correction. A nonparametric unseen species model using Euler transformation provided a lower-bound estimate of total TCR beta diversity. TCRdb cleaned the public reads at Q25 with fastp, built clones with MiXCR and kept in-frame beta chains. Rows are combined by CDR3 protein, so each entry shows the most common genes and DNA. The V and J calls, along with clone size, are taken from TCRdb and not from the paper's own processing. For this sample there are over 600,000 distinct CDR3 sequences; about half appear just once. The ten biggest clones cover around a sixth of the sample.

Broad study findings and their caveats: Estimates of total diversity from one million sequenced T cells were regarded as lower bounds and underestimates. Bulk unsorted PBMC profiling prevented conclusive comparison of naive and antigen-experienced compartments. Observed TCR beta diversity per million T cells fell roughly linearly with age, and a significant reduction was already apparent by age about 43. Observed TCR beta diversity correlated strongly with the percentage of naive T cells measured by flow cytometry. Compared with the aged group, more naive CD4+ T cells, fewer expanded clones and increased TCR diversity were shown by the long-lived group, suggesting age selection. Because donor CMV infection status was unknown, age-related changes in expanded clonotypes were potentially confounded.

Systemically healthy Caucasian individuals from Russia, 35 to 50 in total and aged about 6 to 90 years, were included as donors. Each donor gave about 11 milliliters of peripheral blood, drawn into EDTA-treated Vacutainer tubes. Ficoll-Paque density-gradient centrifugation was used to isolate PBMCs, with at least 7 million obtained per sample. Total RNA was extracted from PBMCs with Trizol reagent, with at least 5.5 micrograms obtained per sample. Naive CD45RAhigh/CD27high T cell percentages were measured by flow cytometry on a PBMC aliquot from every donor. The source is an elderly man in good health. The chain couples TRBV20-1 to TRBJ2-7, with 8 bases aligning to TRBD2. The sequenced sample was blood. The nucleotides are TGCAGTGCTCGCGGGAGGTGGTCCTACGAGCAGTACTTC. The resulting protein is CSARGRWSYEQYF.